One sample yielded the 9 T cell receptor beta chains listed below, sequenced in a study of T-cell reconstitution after alpha-beta-depleted transplantation in children. Preparation of the TCRbeta library was carried out with unique molecular identifiers. Each CDR3 protein gets one entry after TCRdb re-called the PCR reads with MiXCR. This table holds 200,000 or so distinct CDR3 sequences, roughly 6.3% found once. The sequences come from PBMCs, collected before TCRalphabeta/CD19-depleted stem cell transplant. These receptors all come from a girl less than two years old with combined immunodeficiency, due to receive a stem cell transplant.

This clonotype was counted many times. The V call is TRBV9, the J call TRBJ2-2, with 15 bases fitting TRBD2. After removal of 1 base from V and 1 base from J, the junction contained 5 bases not matched to a gene. Germline-derived CDR1 and CDR2 are SGDLS and YYNGEE. CDR3 length equals 19 residues. CDR3 coding DNA: TGTGCCAGCAGCGTACCAGGACTAGCGGGAGGGTTGAACACCGGGGAGCTGTTTTTT. Amino acid sequence: CASSVPGLAGGLNTGELFF.

A few counts support this clonotype. The chain couples TRBV7-2 to TRBJ2-1, with 10 positions matching TRBD2. The CDR3 extends over 15 amino acids. V dropped 3 bases and J dropped 7; count of bases not matched to a gene: 6. Germline lookup yields CDR1 SGHTA and CDR2 FQGNSA. DNA for the CDR3: TGTGCCAGCAGCTTTACTAGCGGGGTGGGGAATGAGCAGTTCTTC. Translated, it gives CASSFTSGVGNEQFF.

This clonotype was found many times. The chain combines TRBV27 with TRBJ2-3; no firm D call. Germline values: CDR1 MNHEY, CDR2 SMNVEV (reference sequence). The CDR3 consists of 12 residues. V was pared by 6 bases and J by 0 bases, with 4 bases between. The CDR3 DNA follows: TGTGCCAGCAGACAGAGCACAGATACGCAGTATTTT. Protein sequence: CASRQSTDTQYF.

This clonotype was picked up many times. The V and J genes are TRBV20-1 and TRBJ2-1; 12 bases fit TRBD2. CDR1 and CDR2 from the germline V gene are DFQATT and SNEGSKA (reference sequence). CDR3 length: 20 residues. Trimming at V came to 4 bases and at J to 1 base, leaving 17 bases not matched to a gene. CDR3 in DNA: TGCAGTGCTAACGATATAGGACGACTAGCGGGGGATATTTCCTACAATGAGCAGTTCTTC. It yields the protein CSANDIGRLAGDISYNEQFF.

The V gene is TRBV12-3 or TRBV12-4, the J gene TRBJ2-7, with no clear D. V was pared by 3 bases and J by 7 bases, with 10 bases between. CDR3 length: 12 amino acids. Here the CDR3 reads CASSFPMREQYF. CDR3 bases: TGTGCCAGCAGTTTCCCCATGAGGGAGCAGTACTTC.

This clonotype was recorded many times. This chain links TRBV27 with TRBJ2-1; 9 nucleotides agree with TRBD1. Germline CDR1 MNHEY, CDR2 SMNVEV (reference sequence). CDR3 length: 13 amino acids. V lost 7 bases, J lost 8 bases, and 6 bases stayed unmatched. The CDR3 here is CASTFRTGDEQFF. CDR3 DNA sequence: TGTGCCAGCACCTTTCGGACAGGGGATGAGCAGTTCTTC.

This clonotype has ten or more counts. The chain has TRBV30 and TRBJ2-3, with D hard to call. V lost 0 bases to trimming and J lost 4 bases, with 2 bases between them. The V gene's germline CDR1 is GTSNPN and CDR2 SVGIG (reference sequence). The CDR3 runs 11 residues. The CDR3 nucleotides are TGTGCCTGGAGTGTACCAGATACGCAGTATTTT. This gives the protein CAWSVPDTQYF.

There are many counts of this clonotype. This rearrangement joins TRBV6-5 to TRBJ1-2, with 7 bases fitting TRBD1. The CDR3 has 13 amino acids. Germline CDR1 is MNHEY and CDR2 is SVGAGI. Trimming took 6 bases from V and 13 from J; bases not matched to a gene: 14. CDR3 in DNA: TGTGCCAGCAGAACCGGGACAGCCGGATTCCTCACCTTC. It specifies CASRTGTAGFLTF.

This clonotype has ten or more counts. The gene calls are TRBV4-1 and TRBJ2-7, with D perhaps matching TRBD2 (5 bases). Trimming took 5 bases from V and 0 from J, leaving 8 bases between them. CDR3 length: 13 residues. CDR1 and CDR2 from the germline V gene are MGHRA and YSYEKL. CDR3 sequence (DNA): TGCGCCAGCAGCGACGGGAACTCCTACGAGCAGTACTTC. The encoded protein is CASSDGNSYEQYF.